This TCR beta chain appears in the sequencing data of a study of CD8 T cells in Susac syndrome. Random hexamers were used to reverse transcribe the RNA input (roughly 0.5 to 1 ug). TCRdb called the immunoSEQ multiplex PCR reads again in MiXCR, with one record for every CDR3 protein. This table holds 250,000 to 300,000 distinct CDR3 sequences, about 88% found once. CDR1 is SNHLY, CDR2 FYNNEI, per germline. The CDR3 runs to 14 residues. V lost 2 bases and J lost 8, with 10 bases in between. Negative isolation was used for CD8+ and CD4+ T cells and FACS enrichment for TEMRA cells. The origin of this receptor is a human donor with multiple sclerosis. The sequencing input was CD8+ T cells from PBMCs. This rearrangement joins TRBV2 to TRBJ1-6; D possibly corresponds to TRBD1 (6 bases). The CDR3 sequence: CASSEYRVDSPLHF. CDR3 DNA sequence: TGTGCCAGCAGTGAATACAGGGTCGATTCACCCCTCCACTTT.